These T cell receptor beta chains were read from a single sample in a study of cytomegalovirus exposure and HLA in healthy donors. Some clones are missing from TCRdb's copy, which holds only in-frame ones; the method was immunoSEQ multiplex PCR. This table has approximately 150,000 clones, roughly nine tenths appearing once. Material: PBMCs. These receptor sequences come from a woman under 40 in good health and CMV-seronegative. Both conserved end residues are trimmed from each CDR3.

j_call,v_call,cdr3_aa
TRBJ2-1,TRBV10-3,AISRGNSYNEQF
TRBJ1-5,TRBV12-5,ASGPSGRNQPQH
TRBJ1-1,TRBV2,ASRLGQTLNTEAF
TRBJ2-5,TRBV18,ASSPMGTTPETQY
TRBJ2-7,TRBV27,ASSLWGTASGNEQY
TRBJ1-2,TRBV5-5,ASSSFGTANRADGYT
TRBJ1-1,TRBV7-2,ASSEGPTGGVEAF
TRBJ2-3,TRBV10-1,ASSQGTDTQY
TRBJ1-5,TRBV11-2,ASSLGGFLNQPQH
TRBJ2-4,TRBV10-3,AISDSMEGARNSIQY
TRBJ2-1,TRBV27,ASRTTNGNEQF
TRBJ2-4,TRBV7-8,ASSIRQGADKNIQY
TRBJ2-2,TRBV19,ASSGTGKFTGELF
TRBJ2-3,TRBV5-4,ATLVQRGPPLATDTQY
TRBJ2-1,TRBV5-1,ASSPTSGVNNEQF
TRBJ1-4,TRBV2,ASNLGVSGEKLF
TRBJ2-7,TRBV19,ASSVGLAESYEQY
TRBJ2-3,TRBV14,ASSPLPGTDTQY
TRBJ2-4,TRBV18,ASSQDRGKLNIQY
TRBJ2-5,TRBV18,ASSRVEETQY
TRBJ2-2,TRBV7-9,ALGGTNTGELF
TRBJ2-3,TRBV7-9,AAEGVTDTQY
TRBJ2-3,TRBV5-1,ASSLAVLGGDTQY
TRBJ2-7,TRBV6-1,ASRTVYEQY
TRBJ1-3,TRBV6-6,ASRPSGVSGNTIY
TRBJ2-1,TRBV4-2,ASSRGLAGASSYNEQF
TRBJ2-7,TRBV5-6,ASSAPNGLAPYEQY
TRBJ1-2,TRBV18,ASSQAGERSGYT
TRBJ1-6,TRBV4-3,ASSQDHLNRGQSPLH
TRBJ2-7,TRBV11-2,ASSLGLADPSYEQY
TRBJ1-2,TRBV28,ASSLKLRQTYGYT
TRBJ2-7,TRBV6-1,ASSDSRGHL
TRBJ2-3,TRBV2,ASSPQGAADTQY
TRBJ2-3,TRBV7-6,ASSLAAGVPDTQY
-,TRBV28,ASRGGSYEQY
TRBJ2-7,TRBV7-8,ASTRGGSGGAYEQY